This T cell receptor beta chain was captured by sequencing in a study of shared clonotypes between healthy human individuals. V dropped 0 bases and J dropped 0 bases, with 5 bases sitting between them. The germline V gene has CDR1 MNHNY and CDR2 SVGAGI (reference sequence). The CDR3 sequence is 14 residues long. The assay was immunoSEQ multiplex PCR, and TCRdb's table has in-frame clones only and misses some. The repertoire has 190,000 or so clones, 66% of them found once; the top ten carry about 10%. The sequenced sample was memory CD4+ T cells sorted from blood. The sample's subset: CD45RA-negative fraction. This chain joins TRBV6-6 and TRBJ1-1; D is unclear. The origin of this receptor is a young man in good health. As DNA, the CDR3 is TGTGCCAGCAGTTACTCTCAGGTGAACACTGAAGCTTTCTTT. It specifies CASSYSQVNTEAFF.